The clone carrying this TCR beta chain was seen a handful of times. This sample was taken from a study of blood T cells in healthy people across ages. Germline V gene lookup returns CDR1 SGHRS and CDR2 YFSETQ. The CDR3 is made up of 17 amino acids. Trimming cost V 4 bases and J 0 bases; bases outside gene matches: 11. Then a second PCR, running roughly 6 to 11 cycles, was carried out with a sample-barcoded 5' primer and a J-beta primer mix. A template-switch adaptor with 12 random nucleotides tagged each cDNA molecule. MiXCR was run by TCRdb on the 5' RACE reads, yielding one entry per CDR3 protein. This table holds over a million distinct CDR3 sequences, almost 60% found once.

The chain employs TRBV5-1 and TRBJ2-3; 7 bases fit TRBD1. Sample: blood. This TCR came from a man aged 18 to 30 in good health. The CDR3 region is CASSTGTDPTSTDTQYF. CDR3 in DNA: TGCGCCAGCAGCACCGGGACAGACCCGACTAGCACAGATACGCAGTATTTT. Filled out from reference TRBV5-1 and TRBJ2-3, the complete variable domain reads KAGVTQTPRYLIKTRGQQVTLSCSPISGHRSVSWYQQTPGQGLQFLFEYFSETQRNKGNFPGRFSGRQFSNSRSEMNVSTLELGDSALYLCASSTGTDPTSTDTQYFGPGTRLTVL.